A single sample is the source of the 28 T cell receptor beta chains below, sequenced in a study of Ad26.COV2.S vaccination and SARS-CoV-2 variants. Repertoires were generated with immunoSEQ multiplex PCR, while TCRdb's copy carries only in-frame clones and drops some. The sample consists of just over 350,000 clones, about 91% of them appearing once. This sample comprised peripheral blood, obtained after recovery from COVID-19. These receptors all come from a human donor who had recovered from COVID-19.

The chain joins TRBV29-1 to TRBJ1-1, with D uncertain. Trimming removed 3 bases from V and 8 bases from J, with 13 bases in between. This CDR3 is built from 12 residues. Germline assignment: CDR1 SQVTM and CDR2 ANQGSEA. CDR3 region: CSVDNRGGEAFF. CDR3 bases: TGCAGCGTTGACAACCGCGGAGGGGAAGCTTTCTTT.

This clone was seen a few times. The chain links TRBV10-1 to TRBJ2-7; 7 bases line up with TRBD1. V was pared by 2 bases and J by 6 bases, with 10 bases of the junction left unmatched. The CDR3 extends over 15 amino acids. Germline values: CDR1 WNHNN, CDR2 SYGVQD (reference sequence). In nucleotides, the CDR3 is TGCGCCAGCAGTGAGACCCCTGACAGGGCGGGCGAGCAGTACTTC. This translates into CASSETPDRAGEQYF.

The CDR3 DNA is TGTGCCAGCAGCTCGATAATCACAGGAAACTATGGCTACACCTTC. Amino acids: CASSSIITGNYGYTF. V usage is TRBV13 and J usage is TRBJ1-2; maybe TRBD1 (5 bases). Germline-derived CDR1 and CDR2 are PRHDT and FYEKMQ (reference sequence). Trimming cost V 4 bases and J 2 bases, with 14 bases left between them. The CDR3 extends over 15 amino acids.

The V call is TRBV5-1, the J call TRBJ2-5; the D gene is possibly TRBD2 (6 bases). This CDR3 region has 14 residues. V lost 3 bases, J lost 5 bases, and 14 bases lay in between. Per the germline V gene, CDR1 is SGHRS and CDR2 is YFSETQ. In nucleotides, the CDR3 is TGCGCCAGCAGCTCCGCTAGCGCATTGGAGACCCAGTACTTC. This encodes CASSSASALETQYF.

This sequence joins TRBV6-5 and TRBJ1-4, with D maybe TRBD1 (6 bases). With 4 bases removed from V and 5 bases from J, the gap between germline ends came to 11 bases. Germline-derived CDR1 and CDR2 are MNHEY and SVGAGI. The CDR3 has 14 residues. The CDR3 reads CASSWRRGNEKLFF. CDR3 DNA: TGTGCCAGCAGTTGGCGGAGGGGGAATGAAAAACTGTTTTTT.

The rearrangement uses TRBV7-3 and TRBJ1-3, with D unresolved. V was clipped by 3 bases and J by 8 bases, with 11 bases between them. Germline values: CDR1 SGHTA, CDR2 FQGTGA. The CDR3 contains 13 residues. The CDR3 region has the DNA TGTGCCAGCAGCTTGGCAATGGGCGACACCATATATTTT. It translates to CASSLAMGDTIYF.

V and J are TRBV27 and TRBJ1-4; D unclear. The CDR3 has 14 residues. Trimming cost V 3 bases and J 8 bases, with 13 bases left between them. Looked up from germline, CDR1 is MNHEY and CDR2 is SMNVEV (reference sequence). CDR3 DNA: TGTGCCAGCAGTTTCAATGGCCGGCAGGAAAAACTGTTTTTT. Its translation: CASSFNGRQEKLFF.

The gene calls are TRBV10-1 and TRBJ2-2; TRBD1 or TRBD2 may be the D gene (5 bases each). Trimming left V 1 base short and J 5 bases short, with 8 bases between. Germline V gives CDR1 WNHNN, CDR2 SYGVQD (reference sequence). CDR3 length: 14 residues. The CDR3 protein is CASSELRGTGELFF. The CDR3 coding sequence is TGCGCCAGCAGTGAGTTGAGGGGTACCGGGGAGCTGTTTTTT.

This rearrangement joins TRBV6-5 to TRBJ1-1; 9 bases match TRBD1. The CDR3 is made up of 11 amino acids. The trim removed 5 bases at V and 13 bases at J, leaving 5 bases unmatched. The germline CDR1 and CDR2 sequences are MNHEY and SVGAGI. The CDR3 nucleotides are TGTGCCAGCAGTCGGGACAGGGAGGTTTTCTTT. It translates to CASSRDREVFF.

V and J are TRBV7-8 and TRBJ2-4; 7 nucleotides align to TRBD2. The CDR3 totals 14 residues. The junction had 3 bases not matched to a gene; V was cut back by 0 bases and J by 7 bases. Looked up from germline, CDR1 is SGHVS and CDR2 is FQNEAQ. CDR3 DNA: TGTGCCAGCAGCTTAGCGGTGGGGGGGAACATTCAGTACTTC. Protein sequence: CASSLAVGGNIQYF.

The J gene is TRBJ1-6, the V gene TRBV7-9; D is possibly TRBD1 (5 bases). Germline values: CDR1 SEHNR, CDR2 FQNEAQ (reference sequence). The germline V and J ends were trimmed by 3 bases and 7 bases, with 10 bases remaining between them. There are 14 residues in the CDR3. The chain's CDR3 is CASSFSGDNSPLHF. The CDR3 bases are TGTGCCAGCAGCTTCTCGGGGGACAATTCACCCCTCCACTTT.

This CDR3 is CASSIRGGPYEQYF. The CDR3 DNA reads TGTGCCAGTAGTATACGGGGGGGCCCCTACGAGCAGTACTTC. The chain combines TRBV19 with TRBJ2-7; 8 bases agree with TRBD2. V gave up 2 bases and J gave up 2 bases; unmatched junction bases: 2. The germline gives CDR1 LNHDA, CDR2 SQIVND (reference sequence). CDR3 length: 14 amino acids.

The chain combines TRBV27 with TRBJ1-6, with a tentative D call TRBD1 (5 bases). This CDR3 has 15 residues. V lost 6 bases to trimming and J lost 2 bases, with 11 bases between them. Germline V lookup: CDR1 MNHEY, CDR2 SMNVEV (reference sequence). CDR3 in amino acids: CASSHQGTYNSPLHF. Here the CDR3 DNA reads TGTGCCAGCAGCCATCAGGGTACCTATAATTCACCCCTCCACTTT.

V is TRBV9 and J is TRBJ1-1; the D is unclear. This CDR3 region has 12 residues. The V end was cut by 4 bases, the J end by 8 bases, with 12 bases between. Germline CDR1 and CDR2: SGDLS and YYNGEE. The CDR3 sequence: CASSPRGEEAFF. The CDR3 DNA reads TGTGCCAGCAGCCCCCGAGGAGAAGAAGCTTTCTTT.

CDR3 sequence (DNA): TGCAGTGCTAGTCAGGGGGGGGGCCACGGGGAGCTGTTTTTT. It is translated as CSASQGGGHGELFF. This chain uses TRBV20-1 with TRBJ2-2; either TRBD1 or TRBD2 may supply D (7 bases each). There are 14 residues in the CDR3. From germline, CDR1 is DFQATT and CDR2 SNEGSKA (reference sequence). Trimming removed 3 bases at V and 7 bases at J, with 15 bases between.

The chain employs TRBV18 and TRBJ2-5; 7 bases map to TRBD1. The CDR3 covers 13 residues. V gave up 6 bases and J gave up 5 bases; unmatched junction bases: 6. Germline-derived CDR1 and CDR2 are KGHSH and LQKENI. The CDR3 is CASSTTGLETQYF. CDR3 nucleotides: TGTGCCAGCTCGACGACAGGGTTGGAGACCCAGTACTTC. Complete variable domain (other parts from reference TRBV18 and TRBJ2-5): NAGVMQNPRHLVRRRGQEARLRCSPMKGHSHVYWYRQLPEEGLKFMVYLQKENIIDESGMPKERFSAEFPKEGPSILRIQQVVRGDSAAYFCASSTTGLETQYFGPGTRLLVL.

This chain joins TRBV7-2 and TRBJ2-3; TRBD2 agrees at 7 bases. Losses at the gene ends were 1 base for V and 5 bases for J; bases not matched to a gene: 6. The CDR3 spans 15 residues. Germline V gene lookup returns CDR1 SGHTA and CDR2 FQGNSA. DNA of the CDR3: TGTGCCAGCAGCTTAGTTCCAGCGGGGCGAGATACGCAGTATTTT. Translating it yields CASSLVPAGRDTQYF. The full variable domain, completed using reference TRBV7-2 and TRBJ2-3, is GAGVSQSPSNKVTEKGKDVELRCDPISGHTALYWYRQSLGQGLEFLIYFQGNSAPDKSGLPSDRFSAERTGGSVSTLTIQRTQQEDSAVYLCASSLVPAGRDTQYFGPGTRLTVL.

Only one count was recorded for this clone. This rearrangement joins TRBV7-8 to TRBJ1-1; D call uncertain. V was trimmed by 5 bases and J by 8 bases, leaving 12 bases between them. Germline CDR1 reads SGHVS; CDR2 reads FQNEAQ. The length of the CDR3 is 12 residues. The CDR3 bases are TGTGCCAGCAGCCCCCTGGGTAGGGAAGCTTTCTTT. This sequence encodes CASSPLGREAFF.

This rearrangement joins TRBV3-1 (or the pseudogene TRBV3-2) to TRBJ2-3, with D perhaps matching TRBD2 (5 bases). V lost 8 bases and J lost 5, with 8 bases in between. There are 11 residues in the CDR3. CDR1 is LGHDT and CDR2 is YNNKEL in the germline V gene (reference sequence). CDR3 protein: CASVSEDTQYF. The CDR3, as DNA: TGTGCCAGCGTTAGCGAAGATACGCAGTATTTT.

CDR3 DNA sequence: TGTGCCAGCAGCTTGGCGGGACAGCAATACGAGCAGTACTTC. Translated, it gives CASSLAGQQYEQYF. This chain links TRBV11-3 with TRBJ2-7, with D perhaps TRBD1 (7 bases). Trimming took off 3 bases at V and 4 bases at J, with 13 bases between the two ends. The length of the CDR3 is 14 residues. Germline V gene lookup returns CDR1 SGHNT and CDR2 YENEEA.

The V call is TRBV11-2, the J call TRBJ2-7; 7 nucleotides align to TRBD1. The germline V gene has CDR1 SGHAT and CDR2 FQNNGV. V gave up 5 bases and J gave up 2 bases; unmatched junction bases: 6. The CDR3 extends over 14 amino acids. Here the CDR3 DNA reads TGTGCCAGCAGCACAAACAGGGGCACCTACGAGCAGTACTTC. Residues: CASSTNRGTYEQYF.

The chain uses TRBV6-2 or TRBV6-3 and TRBJ1-2; D unclear. This CDR3 has 16 amino acids. CDR1 MNHEY and CDR2 SVGEGT come from the germline V gene. The V end was cut by 0 bases, the J end by 5 bases, with 16 bases between. In DNA form, the CDR3 reads TGTGCCAGCAGTTACTCGAGTGTGGTTTTGAGTTATGGCTACACCTTC. Amino acids: CASSYSSVVLSYGYTF.

The CDR3 reads CASSESFYNSPLHF. In DNA, the CDR3 is TGTGCCAGCAGTGAATCTTTTTATAATTCACCCCTCCACTTT. The chain employs TRBV25-1 and TRBJ1-6; D ambiguous. Germline CDR1 and CDR2: MGHDK and SYGVNS. The CDR3 sequence is 14 residues long. Between the trimmed V and J ends, which lost 1 base and 4 bases, there was a span of 5 bases.

The chain carries TRBV2 and TRBJ2-3; 10 nucleotides match TRBD2. The junction had 4 bases not matched to a gene; V was cut back by 6 bases and J by 4 bases. This CDR3 has 14 residues. Germline V lookup: CDR1 SNHLY, CDR2 FYNNEI. CDR3 bases: TGTGCCAGCAGAATAGCGGGGGGCTCAGATACGCAGTATTTT. Translated, it gives CASRIAGGSDTQYF.

About this clone: One end of the junction does not line up with germline, which may come from a read error. The V call is TRBV6-1, the J call TRBJ1-5; possible D gene TRBD1, 5 bases. CDR1 and CDR2 (germline): MNHNS, SASEGT. CDR3 length: 14 amino acids. CDR3 loop: CASREGTDDLTQHF. The CDR3 nucleotides are TGTGCCAGCAGAGAAGGGACGGATGACTTAACCCAGCATTTT.

This clone was recorded once. The gene calls are TRBV13 and TRBJ2-7; 7 bases align to TRBD2. Trimming cost V 5 bases and J 7 bases; bases outside gene matches: 14. This CDR3 has 15 residues. Germline loops: CDR1 PRHDT, CDR2 FYEKMQ (reference sequence). Here the CDR3 DNA reads TGTGCCAGCAGCCCCGGGGGGACCCCCCCGTGGGAGCAGTACTTC. This translates into CASSPGGTPPWEQYF.

The chain links TRBV5-1 to TRBJ1-4, with TRBD1 matching 7 bases. Unmatched junction bases numbered 5, after V lost 4 bases and J lost 2 bases. The germline gives CDR1 SGHRS, CDR2 YFSETQ. The CDR3 runs 15 residues. In DNA, the CDR3 is TGCGCCAGCAGCCCGGAGGGACAGACTAATGAAAAACTGTTTTTT. As protein: CASSPEGQTNEKLFF.

The gene calls are TRBV27 and TRBJ1-2; 9 nucleotides align to TRBD1. Germline assignment: CDR1 MNHEY and CDR2 SMNVEV (reference sequence). With V trimmed by 3 bases and J by 7 bases, 6 bases remained unmatched. The CDR3 consists of 14 residues. The DNA of the CDR3 is TGTGCCAGCAGTTTGAGGGGACAGGGCTTTGGCTACACCTTC. Protein product: CASSLRGQGFGYTF.